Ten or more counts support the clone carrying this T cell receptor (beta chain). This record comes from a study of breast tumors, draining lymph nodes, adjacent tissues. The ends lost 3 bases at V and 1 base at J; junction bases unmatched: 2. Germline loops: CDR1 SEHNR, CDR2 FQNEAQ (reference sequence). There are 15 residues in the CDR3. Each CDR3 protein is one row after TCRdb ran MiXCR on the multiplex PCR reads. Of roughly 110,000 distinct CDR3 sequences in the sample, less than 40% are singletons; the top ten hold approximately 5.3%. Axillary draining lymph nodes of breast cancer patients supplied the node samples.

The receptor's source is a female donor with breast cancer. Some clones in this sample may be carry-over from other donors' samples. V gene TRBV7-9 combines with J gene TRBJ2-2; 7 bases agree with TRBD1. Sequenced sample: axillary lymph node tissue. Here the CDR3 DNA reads TGTGCCAGCAGCTTGAGGACAGGGAACACCGGGGAGCTGTTTTTT. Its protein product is CASSLRTGNTGELFF. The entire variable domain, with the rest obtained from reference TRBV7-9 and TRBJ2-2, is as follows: DTGVSQNPRHKITKRGQNVTFRCDPISEHNRLYWYRQTLGQGPEFLTYFQNEAQLEKSRLLSDRFSAERPKGSFSTLEIQRTEQGDSAMYLCASSLRTGNTGELFFGEGSRLTVL.